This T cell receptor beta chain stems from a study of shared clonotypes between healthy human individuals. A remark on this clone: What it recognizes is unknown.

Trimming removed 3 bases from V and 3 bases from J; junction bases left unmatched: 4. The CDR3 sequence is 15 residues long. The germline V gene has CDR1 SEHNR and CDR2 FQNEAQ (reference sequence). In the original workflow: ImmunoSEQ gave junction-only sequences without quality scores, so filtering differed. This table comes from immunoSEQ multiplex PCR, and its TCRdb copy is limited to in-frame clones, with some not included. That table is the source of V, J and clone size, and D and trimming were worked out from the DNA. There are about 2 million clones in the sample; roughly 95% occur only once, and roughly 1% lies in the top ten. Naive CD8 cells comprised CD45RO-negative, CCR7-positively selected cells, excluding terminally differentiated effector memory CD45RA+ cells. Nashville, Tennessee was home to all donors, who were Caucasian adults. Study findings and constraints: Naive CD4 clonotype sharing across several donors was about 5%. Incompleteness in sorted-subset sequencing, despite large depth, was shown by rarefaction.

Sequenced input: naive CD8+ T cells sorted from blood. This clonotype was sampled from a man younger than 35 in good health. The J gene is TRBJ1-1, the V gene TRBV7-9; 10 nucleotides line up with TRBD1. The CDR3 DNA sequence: TGTGCCAGCAGCTTGTTCGGGACAGGGGACACTGAAGCTTTCTTT. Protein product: CASSLFGTGDTEAFF.